This T cell receptor (beta chain) emerged from a study of human T cells and chemical hapten exposure. Across the study: Patch testing placed 0.01% DPC on the upper back, with readings at 6 days.

TCRdb re-called the RACE reads through MiXCR, storing one row per CDR3 protein. Here the sample spans 150,000 to 200,000 distinct CDR3 sequences, 20% to 25% being singletons. Notes on this clonotype: The antigen is undetermined.

Germline V lookup: CDR1 MNHNY, CDR2 SVGAGI (reference sequence). V shed 7 bases and J 10 bases; nucleotides not matched to a gene: 16. The CDR3 is made up of 15 amino acids. Described time point: patch test 1, 2 weeks after DPC sensitization. As for treatment: therapeutic diphenylcyclopropenone sensitization with weekly scalp DPC. Study-level results: Donors' alopecia may make their immune response differ from healthy people's. DPC sensitization produced no change in TCRs with frequency above 1 in 1000.

This specimen consisted of whole blood, obtained in connection with sensitization to the hapten diphenylcyclopropenone (DPC). The genes are TRBV6-6 and TRBJ2-1, with 7 bases identical to TRBD2. This receptor was taken from a woman aged 45-60 years with alopecia areata. Some clones in this sample may be carry-over from other donors' samples. In DNA form, the CDR3 reads TGTGCCAGCACCGACCCCGGAGGGAGGGCAGGGGAGCAGTTCTTC. It yields the protein CASTDPGGRAGEQFF.